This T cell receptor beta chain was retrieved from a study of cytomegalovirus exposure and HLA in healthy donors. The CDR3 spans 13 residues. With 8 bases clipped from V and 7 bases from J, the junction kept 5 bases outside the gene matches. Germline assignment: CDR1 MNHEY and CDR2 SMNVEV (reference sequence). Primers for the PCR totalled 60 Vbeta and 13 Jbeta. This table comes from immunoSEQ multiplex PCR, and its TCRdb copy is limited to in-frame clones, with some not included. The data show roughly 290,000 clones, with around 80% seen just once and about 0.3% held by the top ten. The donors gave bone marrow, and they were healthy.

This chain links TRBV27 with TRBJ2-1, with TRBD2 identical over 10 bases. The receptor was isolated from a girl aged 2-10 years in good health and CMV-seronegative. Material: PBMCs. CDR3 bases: TGTGCCAGCCGCCTAGCGGGAGATAATGAGCAGTTCTTC. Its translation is CASRLAGDNEQFF.